A selection of T cell receptor beta chains follows, all from one sample in a study of beta chain features in type 1 diabetes. Assay: immunoSEQ multiplex PCR; the TCRdb copy retains only in-frame clones and omits some. Among about 250,000 clones listed, approximately 10% were seen once. Sequenced: naive CD4+ T cells from blood. The receptors here all came from a man aged 25-45 years with type 1 diabetes. Each CDR3 is given with its conserved first and last residue. Fields, in order: V gene, J gene, D gene, clone size, CDR3 DNA, CDR3 protein. The D gene is left open where the match is weak. The size field is filled for only some rows; it gives once, few, many or a size class.

TRBV30	TRBJ1-5	TRBD1	few	TGTGCCCTCGGGCAGGGGGCTGGTCAGCCCCAGCATTTT	CALGQGAGQPQHF
TRBV2	TRBJ1-1	.	.	TGTGCCAGCAGTGCTGAGGGGAGCGGGCCGGCCGCTTTCTTT	CASSAEGSGPAAFF
TRBV15	TRBJ2-7	.	few	TGTGCCACCAGCAGAGACGAAATCTCAGGATTCTACGAGCAGTACTTC	CATSRDEISGFYEQYF
TRBV7-3	TRBJ2-1	.	few	TGTGCCAGCAGCTTAGGAGCCTACAATGAGCAGTTCTTC	CASSLGAYNEQFF
TRBV4-1	TRBJ1-2	.	.	TGCGCCAGCAGCCCGAGCGACAGTGGCTACACCTTC	CASSPSDSGYTF
TRBV14	TRBJ1-2	.	few	TGTGCCAGCAGCCAAGTGGGGCCGGTCTATGGCTACACCTTC	CASSQVGPVYGYTF
TRBV9	TRBJ1-1	.	few	TGTGCCAGCAGCACCCTATGGGGGGGGACTGAAGCTTTCTTT	CASSTLWGGTEAFF
TRBV29-1	TRBJ2-7	TRBD1	.	TGCAGCGTTGGGACCGGGACAGGGTATTCGGGTGAGCAGTACTTC	CSVGTGTGYSGEQYF
TRBV7-3	TRBJ2-3	.	.	TGTGCCAGCAGCCCCTTAGCCGGAGATACGCAGTATTTT	CASSPLAGDTQYF
TRBV29-1	TRBJ2-7	TRBD1	.	TGCAGCGCAATCATAGGGGGCAGCCCCTACGAGCAGTACTTC	CSAIIGGSPYEQYF
TRBV7-9	TRBJ2-1	TRBD2	.	TGTGCCAGCAGCCCTCATTCGCTAGCGGGGGGATACAATGAGCAGTTCTTC	CASSPHSLAGGYNEQFF
TRBV11-3	TRBJ2-1	.	few	TGTGCCAGCAGCCGGCCCGGCAGGTACAATGAGCAGTTCTTC	CASSRPGRYNEQFF
TRBV4-3	TRBJ1-6	TRBD1	.	TGCGCCAGCAGCCAGGACAGGGAGGCACCCCTCCACTTT	CASSQDREAPLHF
TRBV5-1	TRBJ1-4	.	.	TGCGCCAGCAGCTTGGCGTGGCTAACTAATGAAAAACTGTTTTTT	CASSLAWLTNEKLFF
TRBV5-1	TRBJ2-7	TRBD1	few	TGCGCCAGCAGCTCCGACAGGGCGAGGACCTACGAGCAGTACTTC	CASSSDRARTYEQYF
TRBV20-1	TRBJ2-5	.	few	TGCAGTGCTAGAGCCGTGGAGACCCAGTACTTC	CSARAVETQYF
TRBV5-4	TRBJ2-5	.	.	TGTGCCAGCAGCTTAACCACAATTCAAGAGACCCAGTACTTC	CASSLTTIQETQYF
TRBV5-1	TRBJ1-1	.	few	TGCGCCAGCAGCTTGCTCGGAGCTTTCTTT	CASSLLGAFF
TRBV25-1	TRBJ2-3	TRBD1	few	TGTGCCAGCAGCCGCAGGGGGAGCACAGATACGCAGTATTTT	CASSRRGSTDTQYF
TRBV28	TRBJ2-7	TRBD2	few	TGTGCCAGCACCAAAGCGGGGGTCTACGAGCAGTACTTC	CASTKAGVYEQYF
TRBV19	TRBJ2-5	TRBD2	.	TGTGCCAGTAGCGAACTAGCGCCCCAAGAGACCCAGTACTTC	CASSELAPQETQYF
TRBV12-5	TRBJ2-3	.	.	TGTGCTAGTGGTACTCCGGGGAGCACAGATACGCAGTATTTT	CASGTPGSTDTQYF
TRBV19	TRBJ2-2	.	few	TGTGCCAGTTCAGGGATTGCGAACACCGGGGAGCTGTTTTTT	CASSGIANTGELFF
TRBV7-2	TRBJ2-3	.	few	TGTGCCTCCGCCCGAGACAGCCACACAGATACGCAGTATTTT	CASARDSHTDTQYF
TRBV6-5	TRBJ2-1	.	.	TGTGCCAGCAGTTACTCTGCCCCTTCGGTTGAGCAGTTCTTC	CASSYSAPSVEQFF
TRBV4-3	TRBJ2-3	TRBD1	few	TGCGCCAGCAGCCAAGGGCCCACAGGGGGTCTCGATACGCAGTATTTT	CASSQGPTGGLDTQYF
TRBV4-1	TRBJ2-5	TRBD1	few	TGCGCCAGCAGCCAGCACGGGACAGGAAGTCAAGAGACCCAGTACTTC	CASSQHGTGSQETQYF
TRBV5-4	TRBJ1-1	.	.	TGTGCCAGCAGCTTGGAGGAGAGTAACACTGAAGCTTTCTTT	CASSLEESNTEAFF
TRBV28	TRBJ2-7	TRBD1	.	TGTGCCAGCAGAGACGCAGGGGGCAGCTACGAGCAGTACTTC	CASRDAGGSYEQYF
TRBV18	TRBJ2-7	.	.	TGTGCCAGCTCACCCGGTTCAGAGCAGTACTTC	CASSPGSEQYF
TRBV5-1	TRBJ1-1	.	few	TGCGCCAGCAGCTTGGGGCAGGGGTCTGAAGCTTTCTTT	CASSLGQGSEAFF
TRBV4-3	TRBJ2-3	.	few	TGCGCCAGCAGCCCGGAGGAGACACCAGATACGCAGTATTTT	CASSPEETPDTQYF
TRBV5-4	TRBJ2-5	TRBD1	.	TGTGCCAGCAGCTCCGCGGCCTCCCGACAGGGGAGGAGAGAGACCCAGTACTTC	CASSSAASRQGRRETQYF
TRBV29-1	TRBJ1-5	TRBD1	.	TGCAGCGTTGCGACAGGGGGGAGCAATCAGCCCCAGCATTTT	CSVATGGSNQPQHF
TRBV19	TRBJ1-2	.	.	TGTGCCAGCTCTTACCCTCGGGAGGACGGCTACACCTTC	CASSYPREDGYTF
TRBV5-1	TRBJ2-6	.	.	TGCGCCAGCAGCTTGGGTGACACCTTTCCAAACGTCCTGACTTTC	CASSLGDTFPNVLTF
TRBV5-4	TRBJ2-4	TRBD2	.	TGTGCCAGCAGCCCTGGACTAGCATCGGATAACATTCAGTACTTC	CASSPGLASDNIQYF
TRBV7-9	TRBJ1-1	.	few	TGTGCCAGCAGCTCCCTCGGCGGGGGGGCCGGGACTGAAGCTTTCTTT	CASSSLGGGAGTEAFF
TRBV7-2	TRBJ1-6	TRBD1	few	TGTGCCAGCAGAAGCCAGGGGGATAATTCACCCCTCCACTTT	CASRSQGDNSPLHF
TRBV2	TRBJ1-2	.	.	TGTGCCAGCAGTGAAGCTGCGCGGACTAACTATGGCTACACCTTC	CASSEAARTNYGYTF
TRBV5-4	TRBJ2-7	TRBD1	.	TGTGCCAGCAGCTTGGACAGGGGTTCATTGTACTTC	CASSLDRGSLYF
TRBV15	TRBJ2-6	.	few	TGTGCCACCAGCAGCCTCGGGGCCAACGTCCTGACTTTC	CATSSLGANVLTF
TRBV29-1	TRBJ2-7	.	few	TGCAGCGTCCTACGGGGGGCTGGGTACGAGCAGTACTTC	CSVLRGAGYEQYF
TRBV18	TRBJ1-1	TRBD1	.	TGTGCCAGCTCGCAGGGGGAAAACACTGAAGCTTTCTTT	CASSQGENTEAFF
TRBV10-3	TRBJ2-7	.	.	TGTGCCATCAGCCAACAGGGCGAGCAGTACTTC	CAISQQGEQYF
TRBV18	TRBJ2-6	.	.	TGTGCCAGCTCACCAGGGGGCTTCTCTGGGGCCAACGTCCTGACTTTC	CASSPGGFSGANVLTF
TRBV2	TRBJ1-1	.	.	TGTGCCAGCAGTGGACAGGAGAACACTGAAGCTTTCTTT	CASSGQENTEAFF
TRBV29-1	TRBJ1-1	.	few	TGCAGCGCCTCTACAGACATGAACACTGAAGCTTTCTTT	CSASTDMNTEAFF
TRBV21-1	TRBJ2-3	.	few	TGTGCCAGCAGCAACACCGGGACTAGCGGATCCACAGATACGCAGTATTTT	CASSNTGTSGSTDTQYF
TRBV2	TRBJ2-7	.	.	TGTGCCAGCAGCCTGGACTGGTACGAGCAGTACTTC	CASSLDWYEQYF
TRBV30	TRBJ1-5	TRBD1	.	TGTGCCTGGAGTGGCGACAGGGAGGTAACTGGTAGCAATCAGCCCCAGCATTTT	CAWSGDREVTGSNQPQHF
TRBV6-1	TRBJ2-3	.	.	TGTGCCAGCAGTGAATTGGGTCCAGGGCCCGACACAGATACGCAGTATTTT	CASSELGPGPDTDTQYF
TRBV7-9	TRBJ1-6	TRBD1	.	TGTGCCAGCAGCTCCCCAGGCTCTGGGACAGGGACTTTTGGTTCACCCCTCCACTTT	CASSSPGSGTGTFGSPLHF
TRBV2	TRBJ1-1	TRBD1	.	TGTGCCACCCGGGACAGGGGGATTTTAGCGAACACTGAAGCTTTCTTT	CATRDRGILANTEAFF